The clone carrying this T cell receptor beta chain turned up a few times. Germline V gene sequence: CDR1 LGHDT, CDR2 YNNKEL (reference sequence). V was clipped by 3 bases and J by 2 bases, with 15 bases between them. The CDR3 is made up of 16 amino acids. The source of the sample is a study of human T cells and chemical hapten exposure. In the study overall: TCR yields per sample varied, mainly owing to small pooled library volume differences.

It was unfractionated whole blood from which total RNA was extracted. Unique molecular identifiers were affixed to discrete cDNA molecules within the library. Per the authors' pipeline: Per sample, the median was about 88,000 TCRs, with values from about 24,000 to 680,000. TCRdb analysed the reads with MiXCR anew, one entry per CDR3 protein. TCRdb, not the authors, supplied the V and J calls. The sample carries about 120,000 distinct CDR3 sequences, over 7.5% recorded once. V usage is TRBV3-1 and J usage is TRBJ2-3; D tentatively reads TRBD1 or TRBD2 (5 bases each). The sequence was collected from a human donor in good health. Some clones in this sample may be carry-over from other donors' samples. The sample comprised whole blood. The CDR3 protein is CASSHWDPTLTDTQYF. CDR3 DNA: TGTGCCAGCAGCCATTGGGACCCCACACTCACAGATACGCAGTATTTT.